This T cell receptor beta chain emerged from a study of shared clonotypes between healthy human individuals. As for the study in general: For every donor, three CD4 naive, three CD4 memory, two CD8 naive and one CD8 memory plates were used.

This table comes from immunoSEQ multiplex PCR, and its TCRdb copy is limited to in-frame clones, with some not included. This table has approximately 400,000 clones, 90% to 98% appearing once. This CDR3 is built from 17 residues. V lost 5 bases to trimming and J lost 4 bases; unmatched junction nucleotides: 11. Germline loops: CDR1 SGHAT, CDR2 FQNNGV. This clone was detected only once. Its antigen is unknown. Study results and caveats: Sharing across several donors was seen in 4.5% to 6.5% of naive CD4 clonotypes.

Sequencing was done on a sample of memory CD8+ T cells sorted from blood. As to subset: CD45RO+ cells pooled with CCR7-negative TemRA cells. This TCR was recovered from a man aged 25 to 40 in good health. The rearrangement joins TRBV11-2 to TRBJ2-1; 10 bases align to TRBD2. CDR3 in DNA: TGTGCCAGCAGCCCCGGACTAGCGGTTACGCTATACAATGAGCAGTTCTTC. Its translation is CASSPGLAVTLYNEQFF.